This note documents a single T cell receptor beta chain sequence. The CDR3 length is 14 residues. V lost 4 bases to trimming and J lost 1 base, with 12 bases between them. The germline V gene encodes CDR1 SQVTM and CDR2 ANQGSEA. This sample is part of a study of blood T cell repertoires in COVID-19. Looking at the study overall: Samples came from the United States, Italy and Spain, spanning acute and convalescent COVID-19.

Methods used by the authors: Amplification from reference gene primers served as the basis for estimated nucleated cell counts. Assay used: immunoSEQ multiplex PCR; TCRdb lists only in-frame clones, some missing. Clonal size and the V and J genes are those of that table, whereas D and trimming came from the DNA. This sample yields 150,000 to 200,000 clones, of which around four fifths are seen a single time; roughly 15% belongs to the top ten. Recruited during active infection, patients (from Seattle) were subsequently followed longitudinally. The sequencing input was peripheral blood. The receptor was isolated from a woman aged 70-85 years with COVID-19, enrolled during active disease. The J gene is TRBJ2-3, the V gene TRBV29-1, with D tentatively TRBD2 (5 bases). CDR3 loop: CSVVRGLGTDTQYF. Written as DNA, the CDR3 is TGCAGCGTTGTCCGGGGTCTCGGCACAGATACGCAGTATTTT.